The 30 T cell receptor beta chains below were found in one sample sequenced in a study of graft-versus-host responses after intestinal transplantation (dated by TCRdb to the early 2020s). Library method: the immunoSEQ multiplex PCR assay. Not all clones reach the TCRdb copy of this immuneACCESS table, which keeps in-frame sequences only. Checked studies attribute under half of the gap to unresolved V genes and leave the rest unexplained. Recorded for this sample are around 67,000 clones; approximately 84% of them occurred a single time. Approximately 0.39% of the sample belongs to the ten largest clones. This specimen's time point label, interpreted: cells obtained before transplantation from donor or recipient. Their specific antigens are unknown. Sequences were derived from unstimulated CD4+ T cells sorted from spleen or lymph node cells, sampled before transplant. These receptors came from a human donor who was the organ donor for an intestinal transplant.

This rearrangement joins TRBV13 to TRBJ2-3, with D possibly being TRBD2 (6 bases). This CDR3 has 15 residues. The germline V and J ends were trimmed by 5 bases and 2 bases, with 14 bases remaining between them. CDR1 is PRHDT and CDR2 is FYEKMQ in the germline V gene (reference sequence). CDR3 DNA: TGTGCCAGCAGCCTGCCGACTAGTTACACAGATACGCAGTATTTT. It encodes CASSLPTSYTDTQYF.

The chain combines TRBV2 with TRBJ2-4, with 10 bases fitting TRBD2. V lost 3 bases to trimming and J lost 6 bases; unmatched junction nucleotides: 11. CDR1 is SNHLY, CDR2 FYNNEI, per germline. This CDR3 has 17 amino acids. CDR3 residues: CASSEERGGRVRNIQYF. DNA of the CDR3: TGTGCCAGCAGTGAGGAGCGGGGGGGCCGGGTGCGAAACATTCAGTACTTC.

The chain recombines TRBV29-1 with TRBJ1-1; weak D call: TRBD1 (6 bases). Germline V gene lookup returns CDR1 SQVTM and CDR2 ANQGSEA. There are 13 residues in the CDR3. With 7 bases removed from V and 2 bases from J, the gap between germline ends came to 14 bases. The CDR3 loop reads CSALNRVNTEAFF. Here the CDR3 DNA reads TGCAGCGCCCTAAACAGGGTTAACACTGAAGCTTTCTTT.

J is TRBJ1-6 and V is TRBV9, with D hard to call. CDR3 length: 14 amino acids. V was clipped by 0 bases and J by 6 bases, with 7 bases between them. CDR1 and CDR2 (germline): SGDLS, YYNGEE. CDR3 DNA sequence: TGTGCCAGCAGCGTAGGGCAGTTTAATTCACCCCTCCACTTT. Encoded protein: CASSVGQFNSPLHF.

This chain joins TRBV7-2 and TRBJ2-2; D is undetermined. Trimming cost V 1 base and J 3 bases, with 9 bases left between them. The germline V gene has CDR1 SGHTA and CDR2 FQGNSA. The CDR3 runs to 15 residues. CDR3 residues: CASSLDRTYTGELFF. In DNA form, the CDR3 reads TGTGCCAGCAGCTTAGATCGCACATACACCGGGGAGCTGTTTTTT.

This clone turned up a few times. This sequence joins TRBV19 and TRBJ2-3; the D is unclear. Germline CDR1 and CDR2: LNHDA and SQIVND (reference sequence). The V end was cut by 5 bases, the J end by 4 bases, with 10 bases between. The CDR3 covers 13 residues. The CDR3 region is CASSSRQPDTQYF. The CDR3 region has the DNA TGTGCCAGTAGTTCCAGGCAGCCAGATACGCAGTATTTT.

This chain joins TRBV5-1 and TRBJ2-3; 10 bases are a match to TRBD2. Germline loops: CDR1 SGHRS, CDR2 YFSETQ. This CDR3 is 16 amino acids long. The V gene end was trimmed by 4 bases and the J gene end by 1 base; junction bases not matched to a gene: 6. CDR3 sequence: CASSGGLAGGTDTQYF. The DNA of the CDR3 is TGCGCCAGCAGCGGGGGCCTAGCGGGGGGCACAGATACGCAGTATTTT.

The V and J genes are TRBV4-1 and TRBJ2-4; 16 bases match TRBD2. From germline, CDR1 is MGHRA and CDR2 YSYEKL. This CDR3 spans 18 amino acids. With 4 bases clipped from V and 0 bases from J, the junction kept 3 bases outside the gene matches. Here the CDR3 DNA reads TGCGCCAGCAGCCGGGGACTAGCGGGGGGGCTAGCCAAAAACATTCAGTACTTC. It is translated as CASSRGLAGGLAKNIQYF.

The chain recombines TRBV6-4 with TRBJ1-1; D perhaps matches TRBD1 (5 bases). CDR3 length: 13 residues. Germline V gives CDR1 MRHNA, CDR2 SNTAGT. The V end was cut by 3 bases, the J end by 9 bases, with 14 bases between. The CDR3 region has the DNA TGTGCCAGCAGTGAGTCAACAGGAGCTAAAGCTTTCTTT. As protein: CASSESTGAKAFF.

The genes are TRBV28 and TRBJ1-3; D is undetermined. Germline CDR1 is MDHEN and CDR2 is SYDVKM. The CDR3 contains 12 residues. V was shortened by 5 bases and J by 6 bases, with 8 bases between the two germline ends. CDR3 region: CASSLSKNTIYF. As DNA, the CDR3 is TGTGCCAGCAGTCTCAGTAAAAACACCATATATTTT. The full variable domain, in which reference TRBV28 and TRBJ1-3 provide the parts outside the CDR3, is DVKVTQSSRYLVKRTGEKVFLECVQDMDHENMFWYRQDPGLGLRLIYFSYDVKMKEKGDIPEGYSVSREKKERFSLILESASTNQTSMYLCASSLSKNTIYFGEGSWLTVV.

The chain carries TRBV30 and TRBJ1-5, with 10 nucleotides matching TRBD1. The CDR3 has 18 residues. J gave up 4 bases and V 2 bases, and 14 bases lay outside the gene matches. The V gene's germline CDR1 is GTSNPN and CDR2 SVGIG (reference sequence). CDR3 nucleotide sequence: TGTGCCTGGAGTAGAGGGACAGGGGTTTTCGGCGCAAATCAGCCCCAGCATTTT. It translates to CAWSRGTGVFGANQPQHF.

The rearrangement joins TRBV11-1 to TRBJ2-1, with 14 bases that match TRBD2. This CDR3 is 15 amino acids long. The germline V gene has CDR1 SGHAT and CDR2 FQDESV (reference sequence). The V and J ends lost 4 bases and 9 bases, in that order; junction bases with no gene match: 5. For the CDR3, the DNA is TGTGCCAGCAGCTCGGGACTAGCGGGGGTTGGTGAGCAGTTCTTC. Its protein product is CASSSGLAGVGEQFF. Combining the CDR3 with reference TRBV11-1 and TRBJ2-1 gives the whole variable domain EAEVAQSPRYKITEKSQAVAFWCDPISGHATLYWYRQILGQGPELLVQFQDESVVDDSQLPKDRFSAERLKGVDSTLKIQPAELGDSAMYLCASSSGLAGVGEQFFGPGTRLTVL.

The chain carries TRBV6-5 and TRBJ1-1; no reliable D call. The CDR3 runs 13 residues. Trimming stripped 4 bases from V and 8 bases from J, with 14 bases between. Looked up from germline, CDR1 is MNHEY and CDR2 is SVGAGI. The CDR3 is CASSLREAFEAFF. In DNA, the CDR3 is TGTGCCAGCAGTTTAAGGGAGGCCTTCGAAGCTTTCTTT.

The chain carries TRBV2 and TRBJ2-5; 8 positions match TRBD2. Germline loops: CDR1 SNHLY, CDR2 FYNNEI. Unmatched junction bases numbered 11, after V lost 2 bases and J lost 3 bases. This CDR3 contains 17 residues. CDR3 amino acids: CASSELVGGELKETQYF. CDR3 nucleotide sequence: TGTGCCAGCAGTGAATTGGTCGGGGGGGAACTCAAAGAGACCCAGTACTTC.

As regards this clone: Other DNA sequences of this sample code for an identical CDR3. This chain joins TRBV9 and TRBJ2-3, with a possible D match to TRBD1 (6 bases). Germline CDR1 and CDR2: SGDLS and YYNGEE. The germline V and J ends were trimmed by 1 base and 3 bases, with 6 bases remaining between them. The CDR3 contains 13 residues. The CDR3 DNA reads as TGTGCCAGCAGCGTACAGGGGACAGATACGCAGTATTTT. Protein: CASSVQGTDTQYF.

The V call is TRBV5-1, the J call TRBJ2-5; D is uncertain. CDR1 and CDR2 (germline): SGHRS, YFSETQ. Trimming shortened V by 1 base and J by 2 bases, and 6 bases separated the two germline ends. This CDR3 is 13 amino acids long. CDR3 sequence: CASSLNTQETQYF. CDR3 DNA: TGCGCCAGCAGCTTGAACACGCAAGAGACCCAGTACTTC.

The chain is built from TRBV25-1 and TRBJ1-5, with D unresolved. This CDR3 region has 13 residues. CDR1 and CDR2 (germline): MGHDK, SYGVNS. V was trimmed by 7 bases and J by 2 bases, leaving 9 bases between them. The CDR3 spells CASTGIGNQPQHF. The CDR3 DNA reads TGTGCCAGCACGGGGATTGGCAATCAGCCCCAGCATTTT.

V and J are TRBV29-1 and TRBJ1-1; TRBD1 agrees at 7 bases. V lost 4 bases, J lost 1 base, and 3 bases stayed unmatched. From germline, CDR1 is SQVTM and CDR2 ANQGSEA. The CDR3 is 13 amino acids. CDR3 in DNA: TGCAGCGTTGGGTGGACAGGGAACACTGAAGCTTTCTTT. Translated: CSVGWTGNTEAFF.

The chain uses TRBV4-1 and TRBJ2-1, with D maybe TRBD1 (5 bases). V was shortened by 0 bases and J by 2 bases, with 8 bases between the two germline ends. Germline CDR1 MGHRA, CDR2 YSYEKL. There are 15 residues in the CDR3. In nucleotides, the CDR3 is TGCGCCAGCAGCCAAGATGTGGACACCTACAATGAGCAGTTCTTC. Protein product: CASSQDVDTYNEQFF.

The chain links TRBV27 to TRBJ1-1; D ambiguous. This CDR3 is 14 amino acids long. Trimming left V 6 bases short and J 4 bases short, with 15 bases between. Germline CDR1 MNHEY, CDR2 SMNVEV (reference sequence). CDR3 nucleotide sequence: TGTGCCAGCAGACCGATAGGGAGAGGCACTGAAGCTTTCTTT. This sequence encodes CASRPIGRGTEAFF.

This clone appeared once. This chain links TRBV30 with TRBJ2-7; D is unclear. The CDR3 runs to 15 residues. With 2 bases removed from V and 1 base from J, the gap between germline ends came to 15 bases. Germline V gene sequence: CDR1 GTSNPN, CDR2 SVGIG (reference sequence). The CDR3 reads CAWSPARPLSYEQYV. The CDR3 coding sequence is TGTGCCTGGAGTCCAGCCAGGCCTCTATCCTACGAGCAGTACGTC.

This chain links TRBV5-1 with TRBJ1-2; the match to TRBD1 covers 7 bases. V gave up 4 bases and J gave up 5 bases; unmatched junction bases: 14. Germline V gives CDR1 SGHRS, CDR2 YFSETQ. The CDR3 consists of 16 residues. The CDR3 DNA reads TGCGCCAGCAGCCTTCGACAGGGAACGGGTTTGTATGGCTACACCTTC. Amino acids: CASSLRQGTGLYGYTF.

The genes are TRBV6-1 and TRBJ1-2; 10 bases agree with TRBD1. The CDR3 covers 15 residues. V lost 7 bases, J lost 2 bases, and 7 bases stayed unmatched. Germline V CDR1 and CDR2: MNHNS, SASEGT. The CDR3 DNA reads TGTGCCAGCATAAGACCGGGACAGGGGAACTATGGCTACACCTTC. As protein: CASIRPGQGNYGYTF.

The chain employs TRBV29-1 and TRBJ2-3, with 7 nucleotides matching TRBD1. The CDR3 sequence is 13 residues long. Germline V gene sequence: CDR1 SQVTM, CDR2 ANQGSEA. V shed 4 bases, J shed 3 bases, and the junction held 4 bases outside the gene matches. DNA of the CDR3: TGCAGCGTTGTCGACAGGGTAACAGATACGCAGTATTTT. Translated: CSVVDRVTDTQYF.

The CDR3 bases are TGTGCCAGCAGTGTCAGTGATCAGCCCCAGCATTTT. It encodes CASSVSDQPQHF. The chain recombines TRBV6-5 with TRBJ1-5, with D unclear. Per the germline V gene, CDR1 is MNHEY and CDR2 is SVGAGI. CDR3 size: 12 residues. V was pared by 5 bases and J by 5 bases, with 7 bases between.

V gene TRBV6-5 combines with J gene TRBJ2-7; 7 bases are a match to TRBD1. Germline V gene data show CDR1 as MNHEY and CDR2 as SVGAGI. The CDR3 loop spans 13 amino acids. With V trimmed by 10 bases and J by 0 bases, 6 bases remained unmatched. The chain's CDR3 is CATRDSYSYEQYV. In DNA form, the CDR3 reads TGTGCCACCAGGGACAGCTACTCCTACGAGCAGTACGTC.

The chain is built from TRBV5-1 and TRBJ1-2; TRBD1 is a possible D gene (5 bases). The CDR3 is 16 residues long. V was trimmed by 5 bases and J by 2 bases, leaving 19 bases between them. Germline CDR1 and CDR2: SGHRS and YFSETQ. In DNA, the CDR3 is TGCGCCAGCAGGAGAGAACCCTCGGGGGACAACTATGGCTACACCTTC. This gives the protein CASRREPSGDNYGYTF. The whole variable domain, remainder taken from reference TRBV5-1 and TRBJ1-2, is KAGVTQTPRYLIKTRGQQVTLSCSPISGHRSVSWYQQTPGQGLQFLFEYFSETQRNKGNFPGRFSGRQFSNSRSEMNVSTLELGDSALYLCASRREPSGDNYGYTFGSGTRLTVV.

This chain connects TRBV7-6 to TRBJ2-2, with TRBD2 matching over 13 bases. Germline V gives CDR1 SGHVS, CDR2 FNYEAQ. J lost 0 bases, V lost 3 bases, and 4 bases had no gene match. This CDR3 has 18 residues. The CDR3 bases are TGTGCCAGCAGCTTTCGACTAGCGGGGGGTGCGAACACCGGGGAGCTGTTTTTT. Its protein is CASSFRLAGGANTGELFF.

The V gene is TRBV5-6, the J gene TRBJ1-2, with 9 nucleotides matching TRBD1. This CDR3 has 15 amino acids. The V gene's germline CDR1 is SGHDT and CDR2 YYEEEE. Losses at the gene ends were 4 bases for V and 5 bases for J; bases not matched to a gene: 9. Here the CDR3 reads CASSPGTGIGYGYTF. The CDR3 DNA reads TGTGCCAGCAGCCCCGGGACAGGGATTGGGTATGGCTACACCTTC.

The chain links TRBV25-1 to TRBJ1-2; 10 bases are shared with TRBD1. This CDR3 has 12 residues. CDR1 is MGHDK, CDR2 SYGVNS, per germline. The V gene end was trimmed by 5 bases and the J gene end by 11 bases; junction bases not matched to a gene: 5. The CDR3: CASSQTGGRYTF. For the CDR3, the DNA is TGTGCCAGCAGTCAGACAGGGGGCAGATACACCTTC.